The 16 T cell receptor beta chains in this list originate from one sample, sequenced in a study of cytomegalovirus exposure and HLA in healthy donors. This PCR relied on a set of 60 Vbeta primers and 13 Jbeta primers. Profiled with immunoSEQ multiplex PCR; TCRdb holds only in-frame clones, not every one. The sample has around 150,000 clones, around 75% seen once; the top ten hold less than 5%. Sequenced: PBMCs. Source of these receptors: a man between 60 and 70 years old in good health and CMV-seronegative.

The chain uses TRBV6-5 and TRBJ1-1; D is undetermined. The CDR3 is made up of 15 amino acids. V was cut by 6 bases and J by 1 base, with 15 bases left in between. CDR1 is MNHEY, CDR2 SVGAGI, per germline. The CDR3 is CASSPHREGNTEAFF. CDR3 coding DNA: TGTGCCAGCAGCCCCCACCGGGAGGGGAACACTGAAGCTTTCTTT.

The chain uses TRBV28 and TRBJ2-7, with D possibly matching TRBD2 (6 bases). CDR1 and CDR2 (germline): MDHEN, SYDVKM. The CDR3 has 14 amino acids. V lost 8 bases to trimming and J lost 9 bases, with 23 bases between them. CDR3 sequence: CASGKTGAAGLQYF. The CDR3 DNA is TGTGCCAGCGGGAAAACAGGAGCTGCGGGATTGCAGTACTTC.

The rearrangement links TRBV18 to TRBJ2-7, with 7 bases that match TRBD1. V was pared by 3 bases and J by 4 bases, with 12 bases of the junction left unmatched. The CDR3 loop spans 16 amino acids. In germline, CDR1 is KGHSH, CDR2 LQKENI. The CDR3 nucleotides are TGTGCCAGCTCACCGGGATCGACAGGGTCCGTTTACGAGCAGTACTTC. The encoded protein is CASSPGSTGSVYEQYF.

The chain carries TRBV30 and TRBJ1-4; possible D gene TRBD1, 6 bases. Trimming pared 6 bases from V and 4 bases from J, leaving 12 bases between. The CDR3 totals 13 residues. Germline V gives CDR1 GTSNPN, CDR2 SVGIG (reference sequence). The CDR3 here is CACQTGHNEKLFF. Here the CDR3 DNA reads TGTGCCTGCCAGACAGGCCATAATGAAAAACTGTTTTTT.

CDR3 residues: CASSGLHTDTQYF. The CDR3 DNA sequence: TGTGCCAGCAGTGGACTGCACACAGATACGCAGTATTTT. This chain joins TRBV27 and TRBJ2-3, with TRBD2 as a possible D gene (5 bases). Trimming took 5 bases from V and 2 from J, leaving 8 bases between them. Looked up from germline, CDR1 is MNHEY and CDR2 is SMNVEV (reference sequence). CDR3 length: 13 amino acids.

V and J are TRBV7-2 and TRBJ2-2, with 8 bases aligning to TRBD1. The V gene's germline CDR1 is SGHTA and CDR2 FQGNSA. CDR3 size: 19 residues. V trimming: 1 base; J trimming: 5 bases; junction bases outside the gene matches: 15. The DNA of the CDR3 is TGTGCCAGCAGCTTAGACCGACAGGGGTTCGTGCTGAGGACCGGGGAGCTGTTTTTT. It specifies CASSLDRQGFVLRTGELFF. The variable domain in full, completed from reference TRBV7-2 and TRBJ2-2, reads GAGVSQSPSNKVTEKGKDVELRCDPISGHTALYWYRQSLGQGLEFLIYFQGNSAPDKSGLPSDRFSAERTGGSVSTLTIQRTQQEDSAVYLCASSLDRQGFVLRTGELFFGEGSRLTVL.

The J gene is TRBJ1-6, the V gene TRBV6-1; 10 nucleotides align to TRBD1. Germline V gene lookup returns CDR1 MNHNS and CDR2 SASEGT. The length of the CDR3 is 21 residues. V shed 0 bases and J 0 bases; nucleotides not matched to a gene: 11. The CDR3 DNA is TGTGCCAGCAGTGAAGCAGCCCCGGGACAGGGGTTTAGCTCCTATAATTCACCCCTCCACTTT. It translates to CASSEAAPGQGFSSYNSPLHF.

V usage is TRBV19 and J usage is TRBJ2-2; 11 bases match TRBD1. CDR3 length: 17 residues. After removal of 7 bases from V and 6 bases from J, the junction contained 13 bases not matched to a gene. CDR1 is LNHDA, CDR2 SQIVND, per germline (reference sequence). This CDR3 reads CASTALGQGARPGELFF. CDR3 in DNA: TGTGCCAGTACCGCCCTCGGACAGGGGGCGCGGCCCGGGGAGCTGTTTTTT.

This rearrangement joins TRBV7-9 to TRBJ2-3, with TRBD1 matching over 8 bases. With V trimmed by 5 bases and J by 2 bases, 6 bases remained unmatched. The CDR3 is 15 amino acids. Germline lookup yields CDR1 SEHNR and CDR2 FQNEAQ (reference sequence). The CDR3 DNA reads TGTGCCAGCAGCCCTTCGGGACAGGACACAGATACGCAGTATTTT. Translation gives CASSPSGQDTDTQYF.

This sequence joins TRBV25-1 and TRBJ1-5; TRBD1 aligns across 8 bases. J lost 6 bases, V lost 6 bases, and 10 bases had no gene match. The CDR3 is made up of 15 amino acids. CDR1 and CDR2 (germline): MGHDK, SYGVNS. In DNA, the CDR3 is TGTGCCAGCAGCATGCAGGGGGCGGGAGTTCAGCCCCAGCATTTT. Its translation: CASSMQGAGVQPQHF.

The V gene is TRBV11-1, the J gene TRBJ1-1; TRBD1 agrees at 11 bases. The CDR3 is made up of 15 amino acids. The ends lost 1 base at V and 4 bases at J; junction bases unmatched: 2. The germline gives CDR1 SGHAT, CDR2 FQDESV (reference sequence). The CDR3 is CASSLVGTGGTEAFF. The CDR3 region has the DNA TGTGCCAGCAGCTTAGTAGGGACAGGGGGCACTGAAGCTTTCTTT.

This clone was counted a few times. This sequence joins TRBV6-6 and TRBJ1-5; 7 nucleotides line up with TRBD1. This CDR3 comprises 14 residues. V gave up 2 bases and J gave up 4 bases; unmatched junction bases: 2. Germline V lookup: CDR1 MNHNY, CDR2 SVGAGI (reference sequence). In nucleotides, the CDR3 is TGTGCCAGCAGTTACGTGACAGGGAATCAGCCCCAGCATTTT. Translation gives CASSYVTGNQPQHF.

The V gene is TRBV5-6, the J gene TRBJ2-5, with 10 nucleotides matching TRBD2. The end of the DNA is better explained by TRBJ2-7, so the J call may be wrong. From germline, CDR1 is SGHDT and CDR2 YYEEEE. This CDR3 has 15 amino acids. The CDR3 DNA reads as TGTGCCAGCAGCAAACGGACTAGCGGAACCTACGAGCAGTACTTC. As protein: CASSKRTSGTYEQYF.

In DNA, the CDR3 is TGTGCCTGGAGTCTTCTAGCGGGAGACCCCTACGAGCAGTACTTC. Its protein product is CAWSLLAGDPYEQYF. The chain recombines TRBV30 with TRBJ2-5; 10 nucleotides match TRBD2. Matching the DNA end better, TRBJ2-7 makes the J call doubtful. The CDR3 is 15 amino acids. Germline V gene lookup returns CDR1 GTSNPN and CDR2 SVGIG (reference sequence).

The CDR3 is CASRGQGAEKLFF. CDR3 coding DNA: TGTGCCAGCAGGGGACAGGGGGCCGAAAAACTGTTTTTT. The V and J genes are TRBV13 and TRBJ1-4; 12 nucleotides line up with TRBD1. CDR1 is PRHDT and CDR2 is FYEKMQ in the germline V gene (reference sequence). The CDR3 consists of 13 residues. V lost 6 bases, J lost 8 bases, and 1 base stayed unmatched.

The chain uses TRBV5-1 and TRBJ2-1, with 9 bases fitting TRBD1. From germline, CDR1 is SGHRS and CDR2 YFSETQ. This CDR3 is built from 14 residues. After removal of 3 bases from V and 6 bases from J, the junction contained 4 bases not matched to a gene. CDR3 in amino acids: CASSSGQGFNEQFF. Written as DNA, the CDR3 is TGCGCCAGCAGCTCCGGACAGGGGTTCAATGAGCAGTTCTTC.